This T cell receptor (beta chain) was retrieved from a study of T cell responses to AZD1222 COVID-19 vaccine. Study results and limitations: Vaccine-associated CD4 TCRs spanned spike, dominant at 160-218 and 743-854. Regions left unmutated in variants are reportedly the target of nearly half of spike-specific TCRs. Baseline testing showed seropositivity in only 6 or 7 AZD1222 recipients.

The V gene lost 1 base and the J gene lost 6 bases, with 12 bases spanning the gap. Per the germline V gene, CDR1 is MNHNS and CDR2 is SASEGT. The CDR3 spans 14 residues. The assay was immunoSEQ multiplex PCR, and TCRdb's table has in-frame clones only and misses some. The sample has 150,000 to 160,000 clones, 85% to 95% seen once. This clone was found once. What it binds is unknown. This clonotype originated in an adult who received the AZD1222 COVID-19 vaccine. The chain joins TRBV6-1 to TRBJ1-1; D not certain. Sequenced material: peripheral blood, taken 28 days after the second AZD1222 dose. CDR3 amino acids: CASSEEWWAPEAFF. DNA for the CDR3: TGTGCCAGCAGTGAAGAGTGGTGGGCCCCTGAAGCTTTCTTT.